This T cell receptor (beta chain) was identified during a study of CD8 T cells in Susac syndrome. Study results and limitations: The study's TCR sequencing and HLA analysis covered a relatively small number of individuals, and the study acknowledged this.

Sequencing targeted TCR beta in T cells from blood (CD8+ and CD4+). As regards this clonotype: What it binds is not known.

After extraction with the RNeasy kit, 0.5 to 1 ug of the RNA was reverse transcribed using random hexamers. TCRdb called the immunoSEQ multiplex PCR reads again in MiXCR, with one record for every CDR3 protein. The table includes 150,000 to 200,000 distinct CDR3 sequences, around 94% detected once. This clonotype was obtained from a human donor in good health. The source material was CD4+ T cells from PBMCs.

CDR3: CTSSAGRGYNQPQHF. Here the CDR3 DNA reads TGCACCAGCAGCGCGGGAAGGGGCTACAATCAGCCCCAGCATTTT. This chain links TRBV1 with TRBJ1-5; the D segment call TRBD1 is taken from the table without a DNA check. TRBV1 is deemed a pseudogene. The CDR3 is made up of 15 amino acids.